This T cell receptor beta chain was profiled in a study of shared clonotypes between healthy human individuals (dated by TCRdb to 2018 to 2020). Background for the entire study: Three men and a couple of women, aged 18 to 49 years, made up the cohort. Per donor, three plates each were used for CD4 naive and CD4 memory, two for CD8 naive, and one for CD8 memory. To estimate repertoire size and how much clonotypes are shared between individuals, the study performed deep sequencing of blood TCR repertoires from about 5 healthy adults. To increase sequencing depth and limit assay-specific biases, TCR repertoire library preparation and sequencing were carried out by different laboratories using diverse techniques. Leukapheresis yielded between about 0.85 and 9.5 billion PBMCs per donor.

Deletion took 0 bases off V and 12 bases off J, with a span of 20 bases between the germline ends. The germline V gene provides CDR1 MNHEY and CDR2 SVGAGI. The CDR3 has 15 amino acids, counting the end cysteine and phenylalanine. CDR3 DNA is the only sequence kept; it has 45 bases, read in frame from the first base. Using the deep immunoSEQ assay, TCR CDR3 regions were amplified from genomic DNA by multiplex PCR. Extracted genomic DNA from each cell subset was distributed evenly across all wells of several immunoSEQ 96-well plates, and each plate was treated as a replicate. For sorted subsets, each replicate PCR was loaded with about 200 ng genomic DNA, equivalent to 30,000 or so T cell genomes. Purified libraries were quantified with a Qubit 3.0 fluorometer, sized on a Bioanalyzer 2100, and re-quantified with the KAPA Library Quantification kit. Every immunoSEQ 96-well plate was sequenced on a separate single-read 150-cycle Illumina NextSeq 550 flow cell. On the authors' methods: The immunoSEQ output contained only junctional sequences without quality scores, so filtering could not match that applied to full-length reads. Sequences were annotated with PyIR, a Python wrapper for IgBLAST v1.9, using IMGT germline references to assign V/J genes and CDR3. Reads were removed for weak V/J assignments (E-value above 1e-6), missing CDR3, stop codons, out-of-frame junctions, or ambiguous translated residues. V3J clonotypes were defined as sequences sharing the same inferred V gene, J gene, and CDR3 amino acid sequence. Percentage overlap between repertoires was computed as shared unique clonotypes divided by the size of the smaller repertoire. Richness of each repertoire was evaluated using RTK rarefaction, the Chao1 estimator, and Recon v2.1 estimates of unobserved clonotypes. For all TCRbeta clonotypes obtained by the gDNA method from a handful of donors, generation probabilities were computed with OLGA. TCRdb provides this immuneACCESS table in a form limited to in-frame rearrangements. Some clones are lacking; in checked studies, under half of them reflect an unresolved V gene, and why the rest are absent is not known. The D gene and trimming were derived from the DNA, and the V and J assignments and clone size from that table. Recorded for this sample are about 2.1 million clones; just over 90% of them occurred a single time. Of the sample, roughly 1.7% falls within the top ten clones.

Results and caveats for the whole study, not just this receptor: Across a few donors, about 5.2% of naive CD4, approximately 3.6% of naive CD8, 2% to 2.5% of memory CD4, and about 0.4% of memory CD8 clonotypes were shared. The genetic and exposure-history diversity represented was limited by the small number of donors. Clonotypes shared by all four sorted-subset donors showed higher generation probabilities than non-shared clonotypes. Naive subsets generally had larger estimated clonotype richness than memory subsets. Pairwise subsampling led to the expectation that sequencing depth would affect the degree of clonotype sharing among donors. Sampling was limited to blood, and TCR repertoires in tissue likely differ from TCR repertoires in blood. Incomplete sequencing was indicated by rarefaction of sorted-subset datasets, despite the large sequencing depth.

Comments on this clone: The antigen it binds to is not known. Nothing much larger sits one base from this clone, and base qualities are not available.

CD8 naive samples were obtained by positive selection for CCR7 among CD45RO-negative cells, yielding a CD45RA+CCR7+ population from which TemRA cells were excluded. The donors were healthy, HIV-negative adults who had no recently reported acute infections or vaccinations. Every donor was a Caucasian adult living in Nashville, Tennessee, USA. Blood was collected by leukapheresis, and PBMCs were isolated by Ficoll-Histopaque density gradient centrifugation and then cryopreserved in liquid nitrogen vapor phase. Analytical flow cytometry was used to check the purity and quantity of each magnetically sorted T cell population. From each sorted fraction, genomic DNA was isolated and quantified by UV absorbance on a Nanodrop 2000c.

The sequence came from a man aged 18 to 29 in good health. Some clones in this sample may be carry-over from other donors' samples. The sequenced sample was naive CD8+ T cells from PBMCs. In the paper's terms, the cell subset or site label means: CD45RA+CCR7+. The sequence links TRBV6-5 to TRBJ1-1; the D gene remains uncertain. The DNA is as follows: TGTGCCAGCAGTTACTCGCGTATGGGCAGTGGGGAAACTTTCTTT. This codes for CASSYSRMGSGETFF.